The sequence of this T cell receptor beta chain was determined in a study of cytomegalovirus exposure and HLA in healthy donors. Study outcomes and limitations: A missense DCLRE1C variant was associated with V- and J-gene trimming of TCR beta chains in a later analysis, and an independent cohort replicated the association.

Researchers ran the PCR with 60 Vbeta and 13 Jbeta primers. Clones were sequenced by immunoSEQ multiplex PCR, and TCRdb holds only the in-frame ones, with some missing. The repertoire holds under 200,000 clones, with about 81% as singletons. To note about this clone: Its antigen is unknown.

CDR1 SQVTM and CDR2 ANQGSEA come from the germline V gene. J was trimmed by 2 bases and V by 0 bases; bases with no gene match: 6. This CDR3 is built from 16 residues. The receptor comes from a woman in her fifties or sixties in good health and CMV-seropositive. The chain has TRBV29-1 and TRBJ2-2; 7 nucleotides match TRBD1. The sample taken for sequencing was PBMCs. The CDR3 region is CSVEELGQQNTGELFF. CDR3 in DNA: TGCAGCGTTGAAGAGCTGGGACAGCAAAACACCGGGGAGCTGTTTTTT.